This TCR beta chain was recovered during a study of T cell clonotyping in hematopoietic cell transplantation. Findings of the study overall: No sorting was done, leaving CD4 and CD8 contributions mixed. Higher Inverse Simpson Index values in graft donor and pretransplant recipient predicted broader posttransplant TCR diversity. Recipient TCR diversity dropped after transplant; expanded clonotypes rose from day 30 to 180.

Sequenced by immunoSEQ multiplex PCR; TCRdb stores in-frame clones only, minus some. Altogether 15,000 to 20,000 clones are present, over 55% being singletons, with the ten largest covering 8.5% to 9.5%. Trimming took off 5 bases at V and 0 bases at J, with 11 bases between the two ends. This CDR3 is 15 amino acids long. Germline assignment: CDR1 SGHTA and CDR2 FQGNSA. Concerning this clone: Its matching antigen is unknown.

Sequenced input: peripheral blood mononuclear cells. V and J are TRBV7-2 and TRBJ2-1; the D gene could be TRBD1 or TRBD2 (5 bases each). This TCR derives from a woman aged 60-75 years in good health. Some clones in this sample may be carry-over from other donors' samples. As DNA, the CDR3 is TGTGCCAGCAGCCTCCGGGGCCCCTCCTACAATGAGCAGTTCTTC. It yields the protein CASSLRGPSYNEQFF.